The T cell receptor beta chain described here comes from a study of blood T cell repertoires in COVID-19. The protocol was immunoSEQ multiplex PCR, while the TCRdb copy is restricted to in-frame clones and leaves out a portion. Of about 97,000 clones listed, 87% were seen once; the top ten hold just over 15%. The sequencing input was peripheral blood. This TCR was recovered from a human donor in a cohort sampled during active COVID-19.

CDR3 sequence (DNA): TGTGCCAGCAGCTTGGACAGGACCTATGGCTACACCTTC. Its protein product is CASSLDRTYGYTF. The chain has TRBV5-4 and TRBJ1-2, with D perhaps matching TRBD1 (5 bases). Germline assignment: CDR1 SGHNT and CDR2 YYREEE (reference sequence). V lost 0 bases to trimming and J lost 4 bases, with 7 bases between them. The CDR3 extends over 13 amino acids.